This T cell receptor (beta chain) was observed in a study of long-term antiretroviral therapy in people with HIV. Version v3.0 of the immunoSEQ assay ran at survey level. Sequencing set out to capture about 40,000-55,000 T-cell genomes per sample. Repertoires were generated with immunoSEQ multiplex PCR, while TCRdb's copy carries only in-frame clones and drops some. The sample contains tens of thousands of clones, about 85% of which appear only once. Germline CDR1 reads SGHDT; CDR2 reads YYEEEE. Trimming removed 0 bases from V and 2 bases from J; junction bases left unmatched: 5. There are 17 residues in the CDR3.

The chain links TRBV5-6 to TRBJ2-7; 13 bases agree with TRBD2. This TCR derives from a man aged 40-49 years with HIV. Specimen: unsorted PBMCs, collected 3 years after starting antiretroviral therapy. The DNA of the CDR3 is TGTGCCAGCAGCTTGGGAGGACTAGCGGGAGCCCCCTACGAGCAGTACTTC. This sequence encodes CASSLGGLAGAPYEQYF.